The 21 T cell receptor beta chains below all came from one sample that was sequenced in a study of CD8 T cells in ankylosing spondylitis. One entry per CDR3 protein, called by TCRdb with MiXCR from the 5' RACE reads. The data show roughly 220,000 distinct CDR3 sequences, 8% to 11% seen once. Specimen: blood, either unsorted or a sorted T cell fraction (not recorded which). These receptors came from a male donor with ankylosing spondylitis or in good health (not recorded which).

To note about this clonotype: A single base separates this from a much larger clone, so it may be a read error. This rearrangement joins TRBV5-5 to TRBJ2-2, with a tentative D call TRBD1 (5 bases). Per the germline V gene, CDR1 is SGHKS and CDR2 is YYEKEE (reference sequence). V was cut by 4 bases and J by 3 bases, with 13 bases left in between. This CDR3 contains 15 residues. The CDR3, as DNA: TGTGCCAGCAGCAGACAGCTTGCGGACACCGGGGAGCTGTTTTTT. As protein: CASSRQLADTGELFF. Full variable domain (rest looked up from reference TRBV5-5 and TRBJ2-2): DAGVTQSPTHLIKTRGQQVTLRCSPISGHKSVSWYQQVLGQGPQFIFQYYEKEERGRGNFPDRFSARQFPNYSSELNVNALLLGDSALYLCASSRQLADTGELFFGEGSRLTVL.

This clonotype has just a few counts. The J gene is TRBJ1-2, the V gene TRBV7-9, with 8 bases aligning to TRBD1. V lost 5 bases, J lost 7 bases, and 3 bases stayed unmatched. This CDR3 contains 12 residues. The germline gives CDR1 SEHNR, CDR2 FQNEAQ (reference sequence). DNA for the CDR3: TGTGCCAGCAGCCTTACAGGGGGTGGCTACACCTTC. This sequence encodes CASSLTGGGYTF.

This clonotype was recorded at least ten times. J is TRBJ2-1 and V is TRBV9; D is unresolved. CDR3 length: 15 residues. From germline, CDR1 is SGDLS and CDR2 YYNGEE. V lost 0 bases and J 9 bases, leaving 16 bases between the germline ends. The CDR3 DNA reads TGTGCCAGCAGCGTAGCTGCCCTAGGTGCAGGTGAGCAGTTCTTC. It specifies CASSVAALGAGEQFF.

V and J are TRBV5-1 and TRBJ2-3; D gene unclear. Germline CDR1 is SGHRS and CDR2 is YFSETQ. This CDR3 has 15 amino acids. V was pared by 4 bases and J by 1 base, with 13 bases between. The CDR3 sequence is CASSIRQLGTDTQYF. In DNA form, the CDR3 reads TGCGCCAGCAGCATAAGACAACTCGGCACAGATACGCAGTATTTT. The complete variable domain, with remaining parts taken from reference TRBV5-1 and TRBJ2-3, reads KAGVTQTPRYLIKTRGQQVTLSCSPISGHRSVSWYQQTPGQGLQFLFEYFSETQRNKGNFPGRFSGRQFSNSRSEMNVSTLELGDSALYLCASSIRQLGTDTQYFGPGTRLTVL.

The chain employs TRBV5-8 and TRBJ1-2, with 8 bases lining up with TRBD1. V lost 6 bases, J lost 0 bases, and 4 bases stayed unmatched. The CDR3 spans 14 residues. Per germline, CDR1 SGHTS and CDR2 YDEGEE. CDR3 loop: CASNDRGTNYGYTF. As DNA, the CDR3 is TGTGCCAGCAACGACAGGGGAACTAACTATGGCTACACCTTC.

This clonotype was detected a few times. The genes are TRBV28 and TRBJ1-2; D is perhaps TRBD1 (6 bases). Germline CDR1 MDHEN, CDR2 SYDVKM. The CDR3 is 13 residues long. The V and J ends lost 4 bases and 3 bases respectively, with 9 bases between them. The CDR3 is CASSSGAHYGYTF. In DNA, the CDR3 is TGTGCCAGCAGTTCAGGGGCCCACTATGGCTACACCTTC.

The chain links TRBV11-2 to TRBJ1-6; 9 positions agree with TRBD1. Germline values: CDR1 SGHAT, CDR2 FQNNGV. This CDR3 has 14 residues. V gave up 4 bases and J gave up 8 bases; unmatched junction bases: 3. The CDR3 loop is CASSWGQGDSPLHF. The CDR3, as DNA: TGTGCCAGCAGCTGGGGACAGGGTGATTCACCCCTCCACTTT. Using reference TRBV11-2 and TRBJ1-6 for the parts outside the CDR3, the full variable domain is EAGVAQSPRYKIIEKRQSVAFWCNPISGHATLYWYQQILGQGPKLLIQFQNNGVVDDSQLPKDRFSAERLKGVDSTLKIQPAKLEDSAVYLCASSWGQGDSPLHFGNGTRLTVT.

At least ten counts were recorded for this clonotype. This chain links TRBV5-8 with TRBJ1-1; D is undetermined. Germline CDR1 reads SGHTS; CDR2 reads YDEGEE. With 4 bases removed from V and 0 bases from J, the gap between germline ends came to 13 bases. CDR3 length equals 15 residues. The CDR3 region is CASSPLGSLNTEAFF. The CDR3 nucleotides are TGTGCCAGCAGCCCACTGGGCAGCCTGAACACTGAAGCTTTCTTT.

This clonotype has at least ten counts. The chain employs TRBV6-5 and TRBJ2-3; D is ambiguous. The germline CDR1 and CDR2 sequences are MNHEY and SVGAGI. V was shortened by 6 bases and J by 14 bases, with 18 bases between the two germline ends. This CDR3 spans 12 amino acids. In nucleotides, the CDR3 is TGTGCCAGCAGGAAACTCCAACCACCCATGTATTTT. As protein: CASRKLQPPMYF.

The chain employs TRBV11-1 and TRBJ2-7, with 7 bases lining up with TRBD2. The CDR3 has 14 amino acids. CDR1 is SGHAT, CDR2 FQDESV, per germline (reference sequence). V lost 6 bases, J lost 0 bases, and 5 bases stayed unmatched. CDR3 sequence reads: CASRVGGSSYEQYF. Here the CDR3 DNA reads TGTGCCAGCAGAGTTGGCGGGAGCTCCTACGAGCAGTACTTC.

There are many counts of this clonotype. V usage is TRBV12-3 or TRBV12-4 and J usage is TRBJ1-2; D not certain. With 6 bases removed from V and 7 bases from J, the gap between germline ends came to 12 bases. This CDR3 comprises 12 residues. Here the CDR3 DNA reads TGTGCCAGCAGCCCCGTTTTGGGTGGCTACACCTTC. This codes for CASSPVLGGYTF.

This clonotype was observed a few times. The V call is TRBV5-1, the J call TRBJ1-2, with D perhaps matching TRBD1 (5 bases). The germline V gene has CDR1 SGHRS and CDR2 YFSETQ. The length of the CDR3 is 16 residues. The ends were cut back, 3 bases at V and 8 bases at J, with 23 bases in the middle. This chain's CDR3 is CASSWTSQGLSEGYTF. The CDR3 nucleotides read TGCGCCAGCAGCTGGACCAGCCAGGGATTATCGGAGGGCTACACCTTC.

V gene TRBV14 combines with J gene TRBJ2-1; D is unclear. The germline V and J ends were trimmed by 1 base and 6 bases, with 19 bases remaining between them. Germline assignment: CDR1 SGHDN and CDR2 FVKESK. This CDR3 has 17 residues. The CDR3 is CASSQVSTSWRSNEQFF. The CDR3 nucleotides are TGTGCCAGCAGCCAAGTTAGTACCTCCTGGCGGAGCAATGAGCAGTTCTTC.

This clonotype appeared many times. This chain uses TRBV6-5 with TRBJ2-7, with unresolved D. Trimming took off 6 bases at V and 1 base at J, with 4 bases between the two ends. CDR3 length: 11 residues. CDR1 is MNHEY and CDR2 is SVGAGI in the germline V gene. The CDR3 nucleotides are TGTGCCAGCAGACAGTCCTACGAGCAGTACTTC. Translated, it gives CASRQSYEQYF.

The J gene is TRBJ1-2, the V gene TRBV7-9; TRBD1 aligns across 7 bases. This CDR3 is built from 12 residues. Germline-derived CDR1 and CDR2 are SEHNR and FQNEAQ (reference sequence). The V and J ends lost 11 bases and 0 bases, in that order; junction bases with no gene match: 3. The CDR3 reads CAGGQANYGYTF. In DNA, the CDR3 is TGTGCCGGTGGACAGGCTAACTATGGCTACACCTTC.

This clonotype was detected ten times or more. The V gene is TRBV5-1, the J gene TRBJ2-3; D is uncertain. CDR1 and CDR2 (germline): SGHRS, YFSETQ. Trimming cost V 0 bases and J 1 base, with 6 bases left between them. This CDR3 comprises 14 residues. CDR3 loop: CASSLASGTDTQYF. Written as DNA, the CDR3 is TGCGCCAGCAGCTTGGCCAGCGGCACAGATACGCAGTATTTT. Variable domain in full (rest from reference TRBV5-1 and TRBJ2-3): KAGVTQTPRYLIKTRGQQVTLSCSPISGHRSVSWYQQTPGQGLQFLFEYFSETQRNKGNFPGRFSGRQFSNSRSEMNVSTLELGDSALYLCASSLASGTDTQYFGPGTRLTVL.

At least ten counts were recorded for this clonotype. The CDR3 DNA reads TGCAGTGCTTCCGGACAGGGCCCTTCGGGAGGCTACACCTTC. Residues: CSASGQGPSGGYTF. V and J are TRBV20-1 and TRBJ1-2; TRBD1 agrees at 8 bases. This CDR3 contains 14 residues. Per germline, CDR1 DFQATT and CDR2 SNEGSKA (reference sequence). The ends lost 5 bases at V and 8 bases at J; junction bases unmatched: 13.

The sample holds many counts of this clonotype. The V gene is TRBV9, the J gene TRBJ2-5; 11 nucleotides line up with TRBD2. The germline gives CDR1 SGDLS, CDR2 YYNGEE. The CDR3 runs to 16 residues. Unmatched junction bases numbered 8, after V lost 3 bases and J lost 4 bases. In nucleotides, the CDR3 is TGTGCCAGCAGCGCCCCACTAGCGGGGGCGCGAGAGACCCAGTACTTC. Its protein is CASSAPLAGARETQYF.

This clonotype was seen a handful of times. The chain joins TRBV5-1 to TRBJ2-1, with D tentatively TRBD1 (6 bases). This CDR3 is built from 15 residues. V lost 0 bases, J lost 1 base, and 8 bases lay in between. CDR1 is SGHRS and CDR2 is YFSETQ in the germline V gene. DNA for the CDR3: TGCGCCAGCAGCTTGGGGGACATTTCCTACAATGAGCAGTTCTTC. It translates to CASSLGDISYNEQFF.

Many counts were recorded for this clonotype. The CDR3 here is CSVVIQGAKYNEQFF. The DNA for the CDR3 is TGCAGCGTTGTTATACAGGGGGCGAAGTACAATGAGCAGTTCTTC. The chain couples TRBV29-1 to TRBJ2-1; 9 bases match TRBD1. V was clipped by 4 bases and J by 4 bases; unmatched bases: 8. The CDR3 has 15 residues. Germline V gives CDR1 SQVTM, CDR2 ANQGSEA.

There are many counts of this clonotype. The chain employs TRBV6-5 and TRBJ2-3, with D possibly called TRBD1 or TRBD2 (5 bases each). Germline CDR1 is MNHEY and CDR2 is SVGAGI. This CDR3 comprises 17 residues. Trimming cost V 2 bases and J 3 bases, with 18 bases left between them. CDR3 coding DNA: TGTGCCAGCAGTTACCTATACTCGGGGCCTGGAACAGATACGCAGTATTTT. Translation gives CASSYLYSGPGTDTQYF.